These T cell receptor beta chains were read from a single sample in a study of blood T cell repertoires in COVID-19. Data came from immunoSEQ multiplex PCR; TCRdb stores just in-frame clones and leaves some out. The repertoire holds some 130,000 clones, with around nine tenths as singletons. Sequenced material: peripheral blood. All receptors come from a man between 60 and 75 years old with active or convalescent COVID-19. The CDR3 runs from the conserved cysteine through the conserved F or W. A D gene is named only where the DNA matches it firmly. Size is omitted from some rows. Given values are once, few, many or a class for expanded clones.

CDR3: CASSPDRGQPQHF
DNA: TGTGCCAGCTCACCAGATAGGGGTCAGCCCCAGCATTTT
D: -
J: TRBJ1-5
size: -
length: 13
V: TRBV18

CDR3: CSVEDPGRSEKLFF
DNA: TGCAGCGTTGAAGATCCGGGGAGAAGTGAAAAACTGTTTTTT
D: -
J: TRBJ1-4
size: -
length: 14
V: TRBV29-1

CDR3: CASRGGAPNEKLFF
DNA: TGTGCCAGCAGGGGGGGGGCACCCAATGAAAAACTGTTTTTT
D: -
J: TRBJ1-4
size: -
length: 14
V: TRBV28

CDR3: CASLRGRGYEQYF
DNA: TGTGCCAGCCTCCGAGGTCGGGGCTACGAGCAGTACTTC
D: -
J: TRBJ2-7
size: once
length: 13
V: TRBV6-6

CDR3: CASSLESGAPGGYTF
DNA: TGTGCCAGCTCACTTGAATCAGGGGCACCGGGTGGCTACACCTTC
D: -
J: TRBJ1-2
size: -
length: 15
V: TRBV18

CDR3: CASSFDSEDEQFF
DNA: TGTGCCAGCAGCTTCGACAGCGAGGATGAGCAGTTCTTC
D: -
J: TRBJ2-1
size: -
length: 13
V: TRBV7-3

CDR3: CASSPQSSGVSFNEQFF
DNA: TGTGCCAGCTCACCACAAAGTTCAGGGGTTTCCTTCAATGAGCAGTTCTTC
D: -
J: TRBJ2-1
size: -
length: 17
V: TRBV18

CDR3: CASSQGGGDSGANVLTF
DNA: TGTGCCAGCAGCCAAGGGGGGGGCGACTCTGGGGCCAACGTCCTGACTTTC
D: -
J: TRBJ2-6
size: -
length: 17
V: TRBV4-2

CDR3: CASSLGRGVGEKLFF
DNA: TGTGCCAGCAGCTTAGGCAGGGGGGTAGGGGAAAAACTGTTTTTT
D: TRBD1
J: TRBJ1-4
size: -
length: 15
V: TRBV7-2

CDR3: CASSVEVTSTDNSPLHF
DNA: TGTGCCAGCAGCGTAGAAGTCACCTCTACCGATAATTCACCCCTCCACTTT
D: -
J: TRBJ1-6
size: -
length: 17
V: TRBV9

CDR3: CAISEGQGWSDGYTF
DNA: TGTGCCATCAGTGAGGGGCAGGGGTGGTCGGATGGCTACACCTTC
D: -
J: TRBJ1-2
size: -
length: 15
V: TRBV10-3

CDR3: CASSPTTGGSYGYTF
DNA: TGTGCCAGCAGCCCTACGACAGGGGGCAGCTATGGCTACACCTTC
D: TRBD1
J: TRBJ1-2
size: -
length: 15
V: TRBV7-2

CDR3: CATSSGQYNSPLHF
DNA: TGTGCCACCTCTAGCGGACAGTATAATTCACCCCTCCACTTT
D: -
J: TRBJ1-6
size: -
length: 14
V: TRBV24-1

CDR3: CASRRFGRDVPLHF
DNA: TGTGCCAGCAGACGGTTCGGGCGGGATGTTCCCCTCCACTTT
D: -
J: TRBJ1-6
size: -
length: 14
V: TRBV11-2

CDR3: CASSQRDLNTEAFF
DNA: TGTGCCAGCAGCCAGAGGGATCTGAACACTGAAGCTTTCTTT
D: -
J: TRBJ1-1
size: -
length: 14
V: TRBV3-1/TRBV3-2

CDR3: CSARGGFNSNQPQHF
DNA: TGCAGTGCTCGTGGGGGCTTTAATAGCAATCAGCCCCAGCATTTT
D: -
J: TRBJ1-5
size: -
length: 15
V: TRBV20-1

CDR3: CASSASGEQFF
DNA: TGTGCCAGCAGTGCTAGCGGGGAGCAGTTCTTC
D: TRBD2
J: TRBJ2-1
size: -
length: 11
V: TRBV2

CDR3: CASSESRGRGVEQYF
DNA: TGCGCCAGCAGTGAGTCAAGGGGAAGGGGTGTAGAGCAGTACTTC
D: -
J: TRBJ2-7
size: -
length: 15
V: TRBV10-1

CDR3: CASSPRTGGDTGELFF
DNA: TGTGCCAGCTCACCCCGGACAGGGGGAGACACCGGGGAGCTGTTTTTT
D: TRBD1
J: TRBJ2-2
size: -
length: 16
V: TRBV18

CDR3: CASSPTAATNYGYTF
DNA: TGTGCCAGCTCACCAACGGCGGCCACTAACTATGGCTACACCTTC
D: -
J: TRBJ1-2
size: -
length: 15
V: TRBV18

CDR3: CASTPRGSTDTQYF
DNA: TGTGCCAGCACCCCGCGGGGTAGCACAGATACGCAGTATTTT
D: -
J: TRBJ2-3
size: -
length: 14
V: TRBV6-2/TRBV6-3

CDR3: CSVSAGDFYSEAFF
DNA: TGCAGCGTTTCAGCAGGGGATTTTTATAGTGAAGCTTTCTTT
D: -
J: TRBJ1-1
size: -
length: 14
V: TRBV29-1